The 19 T cell receptor beta chains below come from one sample, sequenced in a study of blood T cell repertoires in COVID-19. The data were produced by immunoSEQ multiplex PCR, yet TCRdb's version contains in-frame clones alone and is incomplete. The table has 200,000 to 250,000 clones, around 84% seen once. The source material was peripheral blood. These receptors were taken from a man in his fifties with active or convalescent COVID-19.

The chain combines TRBV14 with TRBJ1-2; D possibly corresponds to TRBD1 (5 bases). V lost 3 bases and J lost 2, with 13 bases in between. Germline V gene data show CDR1 as SGHDN and CDR2 as FVKESK. The CDR3 extends over 15 amino acids. CDR3 protein: CASSHLGAGNYGYTF. The CDR3, as DNA: TGTGCCAGCAGCCACCTAGGGGCAGGGAACTATGGCTACACCTTC.

The rearrangement uses TRBV5-1 and TRBJ1-1; 7 bases match TRBD1. Trimming took 6 bases from V and 0 from J; bases not matched to a gene: 5. Per the germline V gene, CDR1 is SGHRS and CDR2 is YFSETQ. CDR3 length: 14 amino acids. Here the CDR3 reads CASKRQGMNTEAFF. In nucleotides, the CDR3 is TGCGCCAGCAAAAGACAGGGAATGAACACTGAAGCTTTCTTT.

The chain carries TRBV20-1 and TRBJ2-5, with a weak D call TRBD2 (5 bases). The germline CDR1 and CDR2 sequences are DFQATT and SNEGSKA (reference sequence). The length of the CDR3 is 10 residues. CDR3 protein: CLRGQETQYF. The CDR3 bases are TGCCTGCGCGGGCAAGAGACCCAGTACTTC.

The chain is built from TRBV10-1 and TRBJ2-5; 8 bases are shared with TRBD1. Germline V gene data show CDR1 as WNHNN and CDR2 as SYGVQD (reference sequence). There are 15 residues in the CDR3. V lost 5 bases and J lost 0; bases outside the gene matches: 5. The CDR3 spells CASSPDREYQETQYF. In nucleotides, the CDR3 is TGCGCCAGCAGTCCGGACAGGGAGTACCAAGAGACCCAGTACTTC.

The chain carries TRBV7-8 and TRBJ1-1; 9 bases are shared with TRBD1. The CDR3 length is 16 residues. Germline CDR1 and CDR2: SGHVS and FQNEAQ. Germline trimming cut 1 base from V and 4 bases from J; bases unmatched to any gene: 7. CDR3 amino acids: CASSLVTGGWGTEAFF. The CDR3 DNA reads TGTGCCAGCAGCTTAGTAACAGGGGGCTGGGGCACTGAAGCTTTCTTT.

This clone has a single count. This chain connects TRBV28 to TRBJ2-2; 10 nucleotides align to TRBD2. After removal of 5 bases from V and 3 bases from J, the junction contained 15 bases not matched to a gene. Germline values: CDR1 MDHEN, CDR2 SYDVKM. CDR3 length: 19 residues. The CDR3 spells CASSPSLAGAPTHTGELFF. The CDR3 DNA reads TGTGCCAGCAGTCCCTCCCTAGCGGGGGCCCCGACGCACACCGGGGAGCTGTTTTTT.

The chain has TRBV28 and TRBJ2-7, with D possibly being TRBD1 (6 bases). The germline V gene encodes CDR1 MDHEN and CDR2 SYDVKM. The CDR3 is 12 amino acids. Trimming pared 5 bases from V and 6 bases from J, leaving 11 bases between. The CDR3 here is CASSKQGSEQYV. In DNA form, the CDR3 reads TGTGCCAGCAGTAAACAGGGAAGCGAGCAGTACGTC.

The chain couples TRBV30 to TRBJ1-2; tentative D call: TRBD1 (6 bases). The CDR3 length is 15 residues. CDR1 and CDR2 from the germline V gene are GTSNPN and SVGIG (reference sequence). Trimming pared 0 bases from V and 6 bases from J, leaving 17 bases between. This CDR3 reads CAWSVLRAGGDGYTF. The CDR3 region has the DNA TGTGCCTGGAGTGTATTAAGGGCGGGGGGCGATGGCTACACCTTC.

The chain uses TRBV7-8 and TRBJ2-7; D perhaps matches TRBD2 (6 bases). CDR3 size: 15 residues. Trimming removed 4 bases from V and 3 bases from J, with 16 bases in between. Germline V gene lookup returns CDR1 SGHVS and CDR2 FQNEAQ. The CDR3 sequence is CASSSGAGTYYEQYV. CDR3 sequence (DNA): TGTGCCAGCAGCTCCGGGGCGGGAACCTACTACGAGCAGTACGTC.

CDR3 sequence: CASSPRVGVLSREQYF. The CDR3 coding sequence is TGTGCCAGCAGTCCTAGGGTAGGGGTCCTATCTAGGGAGCAGTACTTC. This chain uses TRBV5-4 with TRBJ2-7; perhaps TRBD1 as D (5 bases). This CDR3 comprises 16 residues. Trimming took off 5 bases at V and 7 bases at J, with 25 bases between the two ends. CDR1 is SGHNT, CDR2 YYREEE, per germline (reference sequence).

CDR3 bases: TGTGCCAGCAGCCTAAGGTCTCGAGGACTAGCGGGTTACAATGAGCAGTTCTTC. It is translated as CASSLRSRGLAGYNEQFF. This chain joins TRBV7-9 and TRBJ2-1, with 11 bases aligning to TRBD2. This CDR3 comprises 18 residues. The trim removed 5 bases at V and 4 bases at J, leaving 13 bases unmatched. The germline V gene encodes CDR1 SEHNR and CDR2 FQNEAQ (reference sequence).

This clone appeared a few times. The chain couples TRBV6-4 to TRBJ2-1; tentative D call: TRBD2 (7 bases). The ends were cut back, 4 bases at V and 6 bases at J, with 13 bases in the middle. Germline assignment: CDR1 MRHNA and CDR2 SNTAGT. The CDR3 consists of 14 residues. The CDR3 sequence: CASSAGEGPNEQFF. The DNA of the CDR3 is TGTGCCAGCAGTGCAGGGGAGGGTCCCAATGAGCAGTTCTTC.

The gene calls are TRBV18 and TRBJ2-7, with 11 bases fitting TRBD1. Germline CDR1 reads KGHSH; CDR2 reads LQKENI. The CDR3 sequence is 15 residues long. Germline trimming cut 8 bases from V and 4 bases from J; bases unmatched to any gene: 10. The CDR3 region is CASAPGTGGRYEQYV. Here the CDR3 DNA reads TGTGCCAGCGCTCCCGGGACAGGGGGAAGGTACGAGCAGTACGTC.

The chain joins TRBV6-1 to TRBJ2-7; 10 nucleotides match TRBD1. From germline, CDR1 is MNHNS and CDR2 SASEGT. There are 16 residues in the CDR3. V trimming: 1 base; J trimming: 3 bases; junction bases outside the gene matches: 6. This CDR3 is CASSEGPGQGIYEQYV. The CDR3 nucleotides read TGTGCCAGCAGTGAAGGGCCGGGACAGGGGATCTACGAGCAGTACGTC.

Worth noting for this clone: At one end the junction does not follow the germline gene, possibly because of a read error. The rearrangement joins TRBV28 to TRBJ1-5; D is possibly TRBD1 (5 bases). Germline CDR1 MDHEN, CDR2 SYDVKM. There are 12 residues in the CDR3. Written as DNA, the CDR3 is TGTGCCAGCAGGGGGCCTGGTCAGCCCCGGCATTTT. Translated, it gives CASRGPGQPRHF.

The chain carries TRBV5-4 and TRBJ2-5, with no clear D. V was trimmed by 0 bases and J by 1 base, leaving 7 bases between them. The germline CDR1 and CDR2 sequences are SGHNT and YYREEE (reference sequence). The CDR3 totals 14 residues. CDR3 residues: CASSLDSTQETQYF. CDR3 DNA: TGTGCCAGCAGCTTGGACTCTACCCAAGAGACCCAGTACTTC.

The rearrangement links TRBV24-1 to TRBJ2-5; the D gene is possibly TRBD2 (5 bases). This CDR3 is 14 amino acids long. In germline, CDR1 is KGHDR, CDR2 SFDVKD. V was clipped by 4 bases and J by 4 bases, with 12 bases between them. CDR3 sequence: CATSEPGFGETQYF. CDR3 DNA: TGTGCCACCAGTGAACCGGGATTTGGAGAGACCCAGTACTTC.

V is TRBV27 and J is TRBJ1-4; D gene ambiguous. CDR1 and CDR2 (germline): MNHEY, SMNVEV (reference sequence). V shed 5 bases and J shed 5 bases, with 9 bases lying between them. This CDR3 is built from 13 residues. CDR3 sequence reads: CASSDDWNEKLFF. CDR3 nucleotide sequence: TGTGCCAGCAGTGATGACTGGAATGAAAAACTGTTTTTT.

The chain recombines TRBV5-1 with TRBJ2-5; unclear D gene. CDR1 SGHRS and CDR2 YFSETQ come from the germline V gene. The CDR3 is 13 residues long. Trimming removed 0 bases at V and 2 bases at J, with 5 bases between. The CDR3 spells CASSLGPQETQYF. The CDR3 bases are TGCGCCAGCAGCTTGGGTCCACAAGAGACCCAGTACTTC.